This T cell receptor beta chain was retrieved from a study of shared clonotypes between healthy human individuals. Whole-study results and caveats: A few donors had around 5.2% of their naive CD4 clonotypes in common. Deeper or shallower sequencing was expected to change how clonotypes are shared among donors.

CDR1 is SGDLS, CDR2 YYNGEE, per germline. The CDR3 sequence is 14 residues long. The J segment lost 2 bases and the V segment lost 4 bases, leaving 6 bases of the junction unmatched. A note on this clone: Its matching antigen is unknown. This sample includes further DNA sequences coding for the same CDR3.

Sorted subsets were amplified in replicate PCRs using approximately 0.2 ug DNA, roughly 30,000 T cell genomes. The protocol was immunoSEQ multiplex PCR, while the TCRdb copy is restricted to in-frame clones and leaves out a portion. The repertoire has about 2.1 million clones, about 93% of them found once; the top ten carry under 2%. CD8 cells classed as naive were CD45RO-negative and positively selected for CCR7, excluding terminally differentiated effector memory CD45RA+ cells. V is TRBV9 and J is TRBJ2-7; 7 nucleotides match TRBD1. Sequencing was done on a sample of naive CD8+ T cells from PBMCs. The origin of this receptor is a man younger than 35 in good health. Some clones in this sample may be carry-over from other donors' samples. CDR3 protein: CASSPRDSPYEQYF. The CDR3, as DNA: TGTGCCAGCAGCCCAAGGGACAGCCCCTACGAGCAGTACTTC.